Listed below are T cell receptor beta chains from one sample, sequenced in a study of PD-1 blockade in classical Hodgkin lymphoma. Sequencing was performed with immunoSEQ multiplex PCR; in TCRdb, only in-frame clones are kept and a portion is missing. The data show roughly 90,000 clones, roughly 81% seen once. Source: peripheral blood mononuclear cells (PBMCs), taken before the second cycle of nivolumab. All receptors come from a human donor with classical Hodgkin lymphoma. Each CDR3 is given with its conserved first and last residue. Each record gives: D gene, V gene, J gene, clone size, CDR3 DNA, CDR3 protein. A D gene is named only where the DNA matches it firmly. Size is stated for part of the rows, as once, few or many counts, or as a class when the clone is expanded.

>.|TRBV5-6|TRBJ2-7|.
TGTGCCAGCAGCTTGTCGGGGGCCTACGAGCAGTACTTC
CASSLSGAYEQYF
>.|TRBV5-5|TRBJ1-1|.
TGTGCCAGCGGGTCTTGGGGGAACACTGAAGCTTTCTTT
CASGSWGNTEAFF
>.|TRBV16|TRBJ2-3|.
TGTGCCAGCAGCCAATCCTACTCCTCGTCGGATACGCAGTATTTT
CASSQSYSSSDTQYF
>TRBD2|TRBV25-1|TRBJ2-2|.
TGTGCCAGCAGTGTTACTAGCGGGAGACCCGGCACCGGGGAGCTGTTTTTT
CASSVTSGRPGTGELFF
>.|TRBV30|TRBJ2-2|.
TGTGCCGAGAGAATTCCTTACACCGGGGAGCTGTTTTTT
CAERIPYTGELFF
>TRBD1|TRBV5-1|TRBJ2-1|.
TGCGCCAGCAGCTCAACAGGGGGCGATGAGCAGTTCTTC
CASSSTGGDEQFF
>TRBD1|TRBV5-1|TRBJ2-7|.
TGCGCCAGCAGCTTGGGGGACAGCTCCTACGAGCAGTACTTC
CASSLGDSSYEQYF
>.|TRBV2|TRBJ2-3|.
TGTGCCAGCAGTGCCCAGGTGGATACGCAGTATTTT
CASSAQVDTQYF
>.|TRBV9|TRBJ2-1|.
TGTGCCAGCAGCGTAGGATCGAGTTCCTACAATGAGCAGTTCTTC
CASSVGSSSYNEQFF
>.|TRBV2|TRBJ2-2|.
TGTGCCAGCAAATTGCGGGGCATCGGGGAGCTGTTTTTT
CASKLRGIGELFF
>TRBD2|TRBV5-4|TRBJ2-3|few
TGTGCCAGCAGCGACCAGCGGGAGGGAAGGAGGGCGCAGTATTTT
CASSDQREGRRAQYF
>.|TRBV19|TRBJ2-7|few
TGTGCCAGTAGTTTCAGTGGGGGGCTCGTCTACGAGCAGTACTTC
CASSFSGGLVYEQYF
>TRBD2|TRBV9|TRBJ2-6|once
TGTGCCAGCAGCGTAAGGCGGGAGGGCTCTGGGGCCAACGTCCTGACTTTC
CASSVRREGSGANVLTF
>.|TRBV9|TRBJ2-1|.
TGTGCCAGCAGCGAGGGCTGGGGGCGGGCCGGCTACAATGAGCAGTTCTTC
CASSEGWGRAGYNEQFF
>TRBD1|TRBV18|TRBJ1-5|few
TGTGCCAGCTCACACGCCGGGACAGGGATTAATCAGCCCCAGCATTTT
CASSHAGTGINQPQHF
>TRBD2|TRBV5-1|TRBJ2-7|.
TGCGCCAGCAGCATGGGGGGGACGCATCTCTACGAGCAGTACTTC
CASSMGGTHLYEQYF
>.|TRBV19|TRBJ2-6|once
TGTGCCAGTAGTCCCAGGGAGAGCTCTGGGGCCAACGTCCTGACTTTC
CASSPRESSGANVLTF
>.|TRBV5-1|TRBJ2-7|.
TGCGCCAGCAGCTTGACGGGAGTCGGCTACGAGCAGTACTTC
CASSLTGVGYEQYF
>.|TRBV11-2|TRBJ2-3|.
TGTGCCAGCAACCCTAGCGGCACAGATACGCAGTATTTT
CASNPSGTDTQYF
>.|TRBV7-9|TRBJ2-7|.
TGTGCCAGCAGCTTCTTAGGGAAATACGAGCAGTACTTC
CASSFLGKYEQYF
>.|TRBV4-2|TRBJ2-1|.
TGTGCCAGCAGCCAGGGGGGCACACAATTTAGTAGTGAGCAGTTCTTC
CASSQGGTQFSSEQFF
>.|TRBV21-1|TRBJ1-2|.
TGTGCCAGCAGAGGGCAGGGGTCTAACTATGGCTACACCTTC
CASRGQGSNYGYTF
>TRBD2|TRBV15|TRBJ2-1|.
TGTGCCACCAGCCGCCCCGGGACTAGCGGCCACAATGAGCAGTTCTTC
CATSRPGTSGHNEQFF
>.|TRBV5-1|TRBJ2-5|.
TGCGCCAGCAGCTTGGCAATCGGGACCGGTCAGGAGACCCAGTACTTC
CASSLAIGTGQETQYF
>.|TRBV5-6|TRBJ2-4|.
TGTGCCAGCAGCTTGTTCCAGGGTGTTGACATTCAGTACTTC
CASSLFQGVDIQYF
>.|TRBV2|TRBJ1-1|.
TGTGCCAGCAGTGAAACCGGGTTTGGGACTGAAGCTTTCTTT
CASSETGFGTEAFF
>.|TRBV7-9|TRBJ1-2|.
TGTGCCAGCAGCTTAGATTTCACAATTGGCTACACCTTC
CASSLDFTIGYTF
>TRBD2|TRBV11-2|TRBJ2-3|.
TGTGCCAGCAGCTTAACTAGCGGGAACGCAGATACGCAGTATTTT
CASSLTSGNADTQYF
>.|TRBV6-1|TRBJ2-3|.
TGTGCCGCCGAGGTCAAGGGGCCTTCGGATACGCAGTATTTT
CAAEVKGPSDTQYF
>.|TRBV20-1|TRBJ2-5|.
TGCAGTGCTAGATCTCAAGAGACCCAGTACTTC
CSARSQETQYF
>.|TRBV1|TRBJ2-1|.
TGCACCAGCAGCCAAGAATGTATGCTGCCTAGCGGGAGTTTCTTAGCTTTCTACAATGAGCAGTTCTTC
CTSSQECMLPSGSFLAFYNEQFF
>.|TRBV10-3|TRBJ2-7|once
TGTGCCATCAACCAGGTGAAAGGGACCACCTACGAGCAGTACTTC
CAINQVKGTTYEQYF
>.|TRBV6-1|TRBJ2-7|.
TGTGCCAGCAGTGTAGGGCCGGCCAGCTCCTACGAGCAGTACTTC
CASSVGPASSYEQYF
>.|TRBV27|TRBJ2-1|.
TGTGCCAGCCCCACCGGAGAATACCACAATGAGCAGTTCTTC
CASPTGEYHNEQFF
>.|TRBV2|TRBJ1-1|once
TGTGCCAGCAGTGGGGGGGCTGGTAGGGTCACTGAAGCTTTCTTT
CASSGGAGRVTEAFF
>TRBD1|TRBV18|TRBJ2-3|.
TGTGCCAGCTCCCGGGACAGTTCGGAAGATACGCAGTATTTT
CASSRDSSEDTQYF
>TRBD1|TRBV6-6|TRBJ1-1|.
TGTGCCAGCAGTGTCAGGGGGTACACTGAAGCTTTCTTT
CASSVRGYTEAFF
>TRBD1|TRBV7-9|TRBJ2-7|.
TGTGCCAGCAGCGACAGGGGGGGCTACGAGCAGTACTTC
CASSDRGGYEQYF
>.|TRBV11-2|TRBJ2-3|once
TGTGCCAGCAGCTCCTTGGGGGAGATCACAGATACGCAGTATTTT
CASSSLGEITDTQYF
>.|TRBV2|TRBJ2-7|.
TGTGCCAGTCAGCGGCAGAGCTCCTACGAGCAGTACTTC
CASQRQSSYEQYF
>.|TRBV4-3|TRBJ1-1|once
TGCGCCAGCAGCCAAGACAGGGGATATCCGGGGACTGAAGCTTTCTTT
CASSQDRGYPGTEAFF
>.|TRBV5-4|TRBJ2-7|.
TGTGCCAGCAGCTTGGAGGTGTCTAGAACCTTCGAGCAGTACTTC
CASSLEVSRTFEQYF
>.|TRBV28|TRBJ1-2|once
TGTGCCAGCACCCGAGGGGGGGGCAGCTATGGCTACACCTTC
CASTRGGGSYGYTF
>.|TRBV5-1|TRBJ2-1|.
TGCGCCAGCAGCTTGGCGGGAGTGGACAATGAGCAGTTCTTC
CASSLAGVDNEQFF
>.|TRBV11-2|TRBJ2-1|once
TGTGCCAGCAGCTCACTAGTGGGCTACAATGAGCAGTTCTTC
CASSSLVGYNEQFF
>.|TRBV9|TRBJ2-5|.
TGTGCCAGCAGCGAGTCCGGGACCCAAGGGGAGACCCAGTACTTC
CASSESGTQGETQYF
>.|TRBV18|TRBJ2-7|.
TGTGCCAGCTCACCCAGGACGGGCAGGACCTACGAGCAGTACTTC
CASSPRTGRTYEQYF
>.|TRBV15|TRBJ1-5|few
TGTGCCACCAGCAGAGATGGTTCGGGGCCCCAGCATTTT
CATSRDGSGPQHF
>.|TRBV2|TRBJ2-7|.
TGTGCCAGCAGTGACCAGACGGTTAGGGGGGAGCAGTACTTC
CASSDQTVRGEQYF
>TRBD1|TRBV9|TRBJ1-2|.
TGTGCCAGCAGCGGACAGGGGTCATTGGGAGACTATGGCTACACCTTC
CASSGQGSLGDYGYTF
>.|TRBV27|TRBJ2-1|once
TGTGCCAGCAGTTTAAGGACAGGTGTTTTCGGGAGACCCTACAATGAGCAGTTCTTC
CASSLRTGVFGRPYNEQFF
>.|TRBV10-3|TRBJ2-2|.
TGTGCCATCAGTGAAGGTGGCGCGAACACCGGGGAGCTGTTTTTT
CAISEGGANTGELFF